The 9 T cell receptor beta chains given below trace back to one sample, sequenced in a study of long-term antiretroviral therapy in people with HIV. Researchers report immunoSEQ v3.0 was run at survey level. Libraries were prepared by immunoSEQ multiplex PCR; TCRdb keeps only in-frame clonotypes and omits some of them. This repertoire shows 25,000 to 35,000 clones, roughly three quarters found once; its top ten account for roughly 8%. Sequenced material: unsorted PBMCs, taken 3.1 years after starting antiretroviral therapy. All receptors come from a woman aged 45-65 years with HIV.

The rearrangement links TRBV10-3 to TRBJ2-3, with 13 bases aligning to TRBD2. The germline CDR1 and CDR2 sequences are ENHRY and SYGVKD. The trim removed 3 bases at V and 11 bases at J, leaving 5 bases unmatched. The CDR3 is 14 residues long. The CDR3: CAISDRTSGGWQYF. In DNA form, the CDR3 reads TGTGCCATCAGTGATCGGACTAGCGGGGGCTGGCAGTATTTT.

The V call is TRBV28, the J call TRBJ1-1, with TRBD1 matching 10 bases. In germline, CDR1 is MDHEN, CDR2 SYDVKM. The V segment lost 4 bases and the J segment 5 bases; nucleotides outside the gene matches: 4. The CDR3 loop spans 14 amino acids. The CDR3 spells CASSSTGGGTEAFF. The CDR3 DNA follows: TGTGCCAGCAGTTCGACAGGGGGCGGGACTGAAGCTTTCTTT.

This chain uses TRBV28 with TRBJ2-1; tentatively, D is TRBD1 or TRBD2 (5 bases each). Germline-derived CDR1 and CDR2 are MDHEN and SYDVKM. Trimming cost V 1 base and J 15 bases, with 19 bases left between them. The CDR3 runs 14 residues. CDR3 region: CASSLSRRGGLRFF. CDR3 coding DNA: TGTGCCAGCAGTTTATCTCGTCGTGGGGGTTTGCGGTTCTTC. Supplemented by reference TRBV28 and TRBJ2-1, the full variable domain reads DVKVTQSSRYLVKRTGEKVFLECVQDMDHENMFWYRQDPGLGLRLIYFSYDVKMKEKGDIPEGYSVSREKKERFSLILESASTNQTSMYLCASSLSRRGGLRFFGPGTRLTVL.

The chain carries TRBV30 and TRBJ1-3; possible D gene TRBD1, 5 bases. Germline CDR1 reads GTSNPN; CDR2 reads SVGIG (reference sequence). This CDR3 is built from 14 residues. The V and J ends lost 3 bases and 1 base respectively, with 10 bases between them. The CDR3 loop reads CAWSQGLSGNTIYF. Written as DNA, the CDR3 is TGTGCCTGGAGCCAGGGTTTATCTGGAAACACCATATATTTT.

The chain is built from TRBV11-3 and TRBJ1-3; the D gene is possibly TRBD1 (5 bases). The V end lost 4 bases, the J end lost 1 base, and 8 bases lay between the germline ends. This CDR3 has 14 amino acids. Germline V CDR1 and CDR2: SGHNT, YENEEA. The CDR3 reads CASSSQGSGNTIYF. The CDR3 region has the DNA TGTGCCAGCAGCTCCCAGGGTTCTGGAAACACCATATATTTT.

The rearrangement uses TRBV5-4 and TRBJ1-2; D unresolved. Germline values: CDR1 SGHNT, CDR2 YYREEE (reference sequence). V was trimmed by 2 bases and J by 4 bases, leaving 9 bases between them. The CDR3 is 13 amino acids. CDR3 protein: CASSFEDGYGYTF. CDR3 coding DNA: TGTGCCAGCAGCTTTGAAGACGGCTATGGCTACACCTTC.

The chain couples TRBV11-2 to TRBJ2-2; D is uncertain. Germline loops: CDR1 SGHAT, CDR2 FQNNGV. Trimming took off 4 bases at V and 4 bases at J, with 16 bases between the two ends. The CDR3 is made up of 16 amino acids. In nucleotides, the CDR3 is TGTGCCAGCAGCTCCGACCCCGGAAGCAGCACCGGGGAGCTGTTTTTT. This codes for CASSSDPGSSTGELFF. The variable domain in full, completed from reference TRBV11-2 and TRBJ2-2, reads EAGVAQSPRYKIIEKRQSVAFWCNPISGHATLYWYQQILGQGPKLLIQFQNNGVVDDSQLPKDRFSAERLKGVDSTLKIQPAKLEDSAVYLCASSSDPGSSTGELFFGEGSRLTVL.

The genes are TRBV7-9 and TRBJ2-7; D possibly corresponds to TRBD2 (6 bases). The CDR3 length is 14 residues. Trimming pared 7 bases from V and 2 bases from J, leaving 15 bases between. From germline, CDR1 is SEHNR and CDR2 FQNEAQ (reference sequence). DNA of the CDR3: TGTGCCAGCAACGCCGGGACTTACCCCTACGAGCAGTACTTC. Protein product: CASNAGTYPYEQYF.

This chain links TRBV1 with TRBJ2-5; the table calls TRBD2, which could not be checked here. TRBV1 is a pseudogene segment. The CDR3 is 16 amino acids. The CDR3 sequence: CTSSPGLAGAGETQYF. The CDR3 coding sequence is TGCACCAGCAGCCCGGGACTAGCGGGGGCGGGGGAGACCCAGTACTTC.